This T cell receptor beta chain emerged from a study of PD-1 blockade in classical Hodgkin lymphoma. The CDR3 is made up of 13 amino acids. Trimming left V 0 bases short and J 7 bases short, with 12 bases between. Germline values: CDR1 SQVTM, CDR2 ANQGSEA. Brentuximab vedotin exposure varied among the patients, all of whom had relapsed after autologous stem cell transplantation. Clones were sequenced by immunoSEQ multiplex PCR, and TCRdb holds only the in-frame ones, with some missing. The sample shows some 39,000 clones, around nine tenths of them seen only once. Sequences were derived from peripheral blood mononuclear cells (PBMCs), sampled at baseline. The clonotype was recovered from a human donor with classical Hodgkin lymphoma. The chain carries TRBV29-1 and TRBJ1-1; D is unresolved. This chain's CDR3 is CSVEDSGWGEAFF. As DNA, the CDR3 is TGCAGCGTTGAAGATAGCGGATGGGGTGAAGCTTTCTTT.